The rows below give T cell receptor beta chains drawn from one sample of a study of T cells after yellow fever vaccination. TCRdb processed the 5' RACE reads anew with MiXCR; each CDR3 protein has one entry. Here the sample spans about 340,000 distinct CDR3 sequences, around 12% being singletons. The specimen comprised CD4+ T cells sorted from PBMCs, sampled 15 days after the yellow fever booster vaccination. The receptors originated from a man aged 18 to 35 who received the YFV17D yellow fever vaccine. The CDR3 runs from the conserved cysteine through the conserved F or W. The order of the fields is J gene, D gene, clone size, V gene, CDR3 DNA, CDR3 protein. A D gene is named only where the DNA matches it firmly. A row's size may be missing; if present it is once, few, many or a size class.

>TRBJ2-3|TRBD2|NA|TRBV24-1
TGTGCCACCAGTGACCGCAGACTAGCGGGGGACACAGATACGCAGTATTTT
CATSDRRLAGDTDTQYF
>TRBJ2-2|NA|few|TRBV14
TGTGCCAGCAGCCAATTGGACAGCACCGGGGAGCTGTTTTTT
CASSQLDSTGELFF
>TRBJ2-1|TRBD1|few|TRBV20-1
TGCAGTGCTCCTATCCGACAGGGCCCTGGGAATGAGCAGTTCTTC
CSAPIRQGPGNEQFF
>TRBJ2-1|TRBD2|few|TRBV4-3
TGCGCCAGCAGCCAAGATGGGCGGCGGGGGATTCAGTTCTTC
CASSQDGRRGIQFF
>TRBJ2-4|NA|NA|TRBV5-5
TGTGCCAGCAGCTTGTTTTTACAGCAAAACATTCAGTACTTC
CASSLFLQQNIQYF
>TRBJ1-1|NA|NA|TRBV21-1
TGTGCCAGCAGCTATGGGGGGGGAGAAGCTTTCTTT
CASSYGGGEAFF
>TRBJ1-2|NA|NA|TRBV18
TGTGCCAGCTCACTCTTCCGGGCCCTTCGGGATATCTATGGCTACACCTTC
CASSLFRALRDIYGYTF
>TRBJ2-1|NA|many|TRBV24-1
TGTGCCACCAGTGAGCGGGGAGCCTACAATGAGCAGTTCTTC
CATSERGAYNEQFF
>TRBJ2-5|TRBD1|NA|TRBV5-1
TGCGCCAGCAGCACCGCGACAGGGCCCCAAGAGACCCAGTACTTC
CASSTATGPQETQYF
>TRBJ2-4|NA|many|TRBV11-2
TGTGCCAGCAGCTTAGGTGGTCCGGCCAAAAACATTCAGTACTTC
CASSLGGPAKNIQYF
>TRBJ1-2|NA|NA|TRBV11-2
TGTGCCAGCAGCTTATTTCAGGGTAGTGGCTACACCTTC
CASSLFQGSGYTF
>TRBJ1-1|TRBD1|NA|TRBV4-3
TGCGCCAGCAGCCAAGGAGTCGGGACAGGGCTCAACACTGAAGCTTTCTTT
CASSQGVGTGLNTEAFF
>TRBJ2-1|NA|few|TRBV5-1
TGCGCCAGCAGCTTGTCGCTAAGAACGGTTTCGATCAATGAGCAGTTCTTC
CASSLSLRTVSINEQFF
>TRBJ2-3|TRBD1|few|TRBV5-1
TGCGCCAGCAGCTCCGCCAAGACTCGACAGGGGGTGGGTACGCAGTATTTT
CASSSAKTRQGVGTQYF
>TRBJ2-2|TRBD1|NA|TRBV20-1
TGCAGTGCTAGAGATCCCAGGGGGAACACGAACACCGGGGAGCTGTTTTTT
CSARDPRGNTNTGELFF
>TRBJ2-7|NA|few|TRBV29-1
TGCAGCGTTGAAGTCCACCCCTACGAGCAGTACTTC
CSVEVHPYEQYF
>TRBJ1-3|NA|NA|TRBV6-2/TRBV6-3
TGTGCCAGCACTCCAGCCGTTCCTGGAAACACCATATATTTT
CASTPAVPGNTIYF
>TRBJ2-5|NA|few|TRBV7-9
TGTGCCAGCAGCACCGAGGGTACCCAGTACTTC
CASSTEGTQYF
>TRBJ1-6|NA|NA|TRBV6-5
TGTGCCAGCAGAAACGCGGGCGGGTCACCCCTCCACTTT
CASRNAGGSPLHF
>TRBJ2-3|TRBD1|NA|TRBV29-1
TGCAGCGTTGAAGCGGACAGGGCCACAGATACGCAGTATTTT
CSVEADRATDTQYF
>TRBJ1-5|NA|NA|TRBV10-3
TGTGCCACCCAGTCGGGGCTTAATCAGCCCCAGCATTTT
CATQSGLNQPQHF
>TRBJ2-1|NA|NA|TRBV20-1
TGCAGTGGTCGCCCTCCTCTCGCAGAGCAGTTCTTC
CSGRPPLAEQFF
>TRBJ2-3|TRBD2|few|TRBV6-2/TRBV6-3
TGTGCCAGCAGTGGTGGCCCGGGGGGTAGCACAGATACGCAGTATTTT
CASSGGPGGSTDTQYF
>TRBJ2-7|NA|medium-sized|TRBV2
TGTGCCAGCAGTGAGCCCTTCGAGGACGAGCAGTACTTC
CASSEPFEDEQYF
>TRBJ1-5|NA|few|TRBV4-1
TGCGCCAGCAGCCAACAGAGGGATAGCAATCAGCCCCAGCATTTT
CASSQQRDSNQPQHF
>TRBJ2-1|TRBD2|NA|TRBV9
TGTGCCAGCAGCGTAGATCGGGGGGGGAATGAGCAGTTCTTC
CASSVDRGGNEQFF
>TRBJ1-5|NA|NA|TRBV12-3/TRBV12-4
TGTGCCAGCAGCGTAACTAGGAGCAATCAGCCCCAGCATTTT
CASSVTRSNQPQHF
>TRBJ2-5|NA|NA|TRBV5-1
TGCGCCAGCAGGGAGTCGGGACGGAACCAAGAGACCCAGTACTTC
CASRESGRNQETQYF
>TRBJ2-4|TRBD1|NA|TRBV3-1
TGTGCCAGCAGCCAAGCCACCCGGGACAGCCTTCAGTACTTC
CASSQATRDSLQYF
>TRBJ2-7|TRBD2|NA|TRBV5-6
TGTGCCAGCAGCTTGGGACGCGGGGGGTACTACGAGCAGTACTTC
CASSLGRGGYYEQYF
>TRBJ1-2|TRBD1|NA|TRBV9
TGTGCCAGCAGCGTTGGACAGGGCCCGTGGTATGGCTACACCTTC
CASSVGQGPWYGYTF
>TRBJ1-1|NA|few|TRBV7-2
TGTGCCAGCAGCTTATTCGTGGACACTGAAGCTTTCTTT
CASSLFVDTEAFF
>TRBJ1-1|NA|NA|TRBV10-1
TGCGCCAGCAGTGAGTCGGCGGAGAACACTGAAGCTTTCTTT
CASSESAENTEAFF
>TRBJ1-2|NA|NA|TRBV5-6
TGTGCCAGCAGCTTGGCCTATTCGGGCTACACCTTC
CASSLAYSGYTF
>TRBJ2-1|TRBD2|few|TRBV10-3
TGTGCCATCAGTGAGTCCAAAGCGGGGGGACTCAATGAGCAGTTCTTC
CAISESKAGGLNEQFF
>TRBJ2-6|NA|NA|TRBV20-1
TGCAGTGCTAGAGAGACGGGGGTGGGGGCCAACGTCCTGACTTTC
CSARETGVGANVLTF
>TRBJ1-2|TRBD1|NA|TRBV9
TGTGCCAGCAGCGTAGCGGGACAGGGGACGAAAGGCTACACCTTC
CASSVAGQGTKGYTF
>TRBJ2-3|TRBD1|few|TRBV7-7
TGTGCTAGCAGCTTACAGGGGCAGGGGGATACGCAGTATTTT
CASSLQGQGDTQYF
>TRBJ2-2|NA|NA|TRBV5-1
TGCGCCAGCCACACGATGGGGCCTTCGAACACCGGGGAGCTGTTTTTT
CASHTMGPSNTGELFF
>TRBJ2-3|TRBD2|NA|TRBV20-1
TGCAGTGCCTTCAGACTAGCGACTAGCACAGATACGCAGTATTTT
CSAFRLATSTDTQYF
>TRBJ1-2|NA|few|TRBV3-1
TGTGCCAGCAGCCAAGGGCAAGGGCGGACCGCTGGAGGCTACACCTTC
CASSQGQGRTAGGYTF
>TRBJ1-2|NA|few|TRBV6-6
TGTGCCAGCAGTTACATCCAAACCTATGGCTACACCTTC
CASSYIQTYGYTF
>TRBJ2-4|TRBD1|many|TRBV5-1
TGCGCCAGCAGCTCGAGGACAGGTGGGGAAAACATTCAGTACTTC
CASSSRTGGENIQYF